The entry below gives a single TCR beta chain sequence along with its context. The data derive from a study of blood T cell repertoires in COVID-19. Study overall: PBMCs, B-cell-depleted T cells, or T cells provided the cDNA or gDNA that made up the material.

Per the original data handling: Reference gene primer amplification yielded estimated nucleated cell counts. Profiling relied on immunoSEQ multiplex PCR, and the TCRdb table lists in-frame clones only, not all of them. The V and J calls and clone size were taken over from that table, and D and trimming were inferred from the DNA. The sample includes 120,000 to 150,000 clones, about nine tenths of them seen just once. V gave up 5 bases and J gave up 7 bases, with 10 bases separating them. The CDR3 totals 13 residues. Germline V gene data show CDR1 as SGHNT and CDR2 as YYREEE (reference sequence). V is TRBV5-4 and J is TRBJ1-6; D is unresolved. Sequencing was done on a sample of peripheral blood. This TCR was sampled from a woman aged 45-59 years with acute or convalescent COVID-19. The CDR3 bases are TGTGCCAGCAGTTACTCGGGAAATTCACCCCTCCACTTT. Protein sequence: CASSYSGNSPLHF.